This T cell receptor beta chain was identified during a study of long-term antiretroviral therapy in people with HIV. Study results and limitations: An increase in diversity followed ART, yet levels stayed below transplant donor controls.

Unmatched junction bases numbered 8, after V lost 3 bases and J lost 6 bases. CDR1 and CDR2 from the germline V gene are MGHDK and SYGVNS. This CDR3 is 15 amino acids long. As concerns this clone: No antigen is known for it.

Before they underwent DNA extraction, samples held about 1-10 million cryopreserved PBMC. Survey-level resolution applied to immunoSEQ assay v3.0. A target of roughly 40,000-55,000 T-cell genomes per sample was set for sequencing. Produced via immunoSEQ multiplex PCR; TCRdb's table is partial and in-frame only. The sample lists over 30,000 clones; over 80% were seen once. Specimen: unsorted PBMCs, collected 1 year after starting antiretroviral therapy. V gene TRBV25-1 combines with J gene TRBJ1-1; 9 nucleotides line up with TRBD1. This TCR derives from a man between 18 and 29 years old with HIV. This CDR3 is CASSDGTGTRAEAFF. The CDR3 nucleotides read TGTGCCAGCAGTGATGGGACAGGGACACGGGCTGAAGCTTTCTTT.